The next 10 T cell receptor beta chains were all read from a single sample in a study of response to subunit inactivated influenza vaccine. TCRdb reprocessed the RT-PCR reads via MiXCR and lists one record per CDR3 protein. This table has roughly 650,000 distinct CDR3 sequences, around 16% appearing once. The sample was PBMCs from blood, taken 11 to 12 days after vaccination. Receptors were obtained from a man in his forties or fifties who received an inactivated influenza vaccine.

The genes are TRBV12-3 or TRBV12-4 and TRBJ2-7; TRBD1 matches at 9 bases. V was clipped by 4 bases and J by 6 bases; unmatched bases: 4. The CDR3 consists of 13 residues. The chain's CDR3 is CASSWDREGEQYF. The CDR3 nucleotides read TGTGCCAGCAGTTGGGACAGGGAGGGCGAGCAGTACTTC.

Many counts were recorded for this clonotype. The chain combines TRBV12-3 or TRBV12-4 with TRBJ1-2, with 7 positions matching TRBD1. This CDR3 has 14 residues. After removal of 3 bases from V and 8 bases from J, the junction contained 9 bases not matched to a gene. The DNA of the CDR3 is TGTGCCAGCAGTTTCTATCCCGGGACAGTCGGCTACACCTTC. Translation: CASSFYPGTVGYTF.

A few counts support this clonotype. The CDR3: CSARELTGGLGEKLFF. CDR3 DNA: TGCAGTGCTAGAGAGCTGACAGGGGGCCTAGGTGAAAAACTGTTTTTT. The chain is built from TRBV20-1 and TRBJ1-4; 10 positions match TRBD1. Germline V lookup: CDR1 DFQATT, CDR2 SNEGSKA (reference sequence). This CDR3 has 16 residues. The V segment lost 0 bases and the J segment 7 bases; nucleotides outside the gene matches: 8.

This clonotype was observed a handful of times. The chain carries TRBV27 and TRBJ2-7; 8 bases fit TRBD2. The germline V gene encodes CDR1 MNHEY and CDR2 SMNVEV (reference sequence). V lost 7 bases, J lost 6 bases, and 17 bases stayed unmatched. CDR3 length equals 16 residues. In DNA, the CDR3 is TGTGCCAGCACTCCGGGGGGGGGCGTCCCTCGTTTCGAGCAGTACTTC. Its translation: CASTPGGGVPRFEQYF.

This clonotype has just a few counts. The chain couples TRBV20-1 to TRBJ1-1; D might be TRBD1 (6 bases). Germline lookup yields CDR1 DFQATT and CDR2 SNEGSKA (reference sequence). Trimming pared 6 bases from V and 1 base from J, leaving 12 bases between. This CDR3 is built from 13 residues. The CDR3 bases are TGCAGTGCCGAAAGGGGGGGGAACACTGAAGCTTTCTTT. This encodes CSAERGGNTEAFF.

This clonotype occurred many times. The J gene is TRBJ1-1, the V gene TRBV12-3 or TRBV12-4; no clear D gene. V lost 4 bases and J lost 0, with 6 bases in between. CDR3 size: 13 residues. CDR3 region: CASSSSMNTEAFF. The DNA for the CDR3 is TGTGCCAGCAGTTCGAGCATGAACACTGAAGCTTTCTTT.

This clonotype has only a few counts. The chain combines TRBV5-5 with TRBJ2-4, with D unresolved. This CDR3 is built from 14 residues. V was clipped by 1 base and J by 4 bases, with 9 bases between them. Germline CDR1 is SGHKS and CDR2 is YYEKEE (reference sequence). CDR3 loop: CASSLRTAKNIQYF. In DNA, the CDR3 is TGTGCCAGCAGCTTGCGCACAGCAAAAAACATTCAGTACTTC.

This clonotype occurred a few times. J is TRBJ2-3 and V is TRBV4-1, with 7 nucleotides matching TRBD2. Per germline, CDR1 MGHRA and CDR2 YSYEKL. J gave up 2 bases and V 2 bases, and 7 bases lay outside the gene matches. This CDR3 has 16 amino acids. As DNA, the CDR3 is TGCGCCAGCAGCCAAACCATAGCGGGTCTCACAGATACGCAGTATTTT. This gives the protein CASSQTIAGLTDTQYF.

This clonotype occurred a few times. V usage is TRBV18 and J usage is TRBJ2-2, with D possibly being TRBD2 (5 bases). Between the trimmed V and J ends, which lost 2 bases and 0 bases, there was a span of 16 bases. The length of the CDR3 is 18 residues. In germline, CDR1 is KGHSH, CDR2 LQKENI. For the CDR3, the DNA is TGTGCCAGCTCACCATGGCAGCTCAGCGGTACGAACACCGGGGAGCTGTTTTTT. Translating it yields CASSPWQLSGTNTGELFF.

This clonotype turned up a few times. This chain joins TRBV6-2 or TRBV6-3 and TRBJ2-4, with D unclear. Looked up from germline, CDR1 is MNHEY and CDR2 is SVGEGT. The CDR3 consists of 13 residues. V lost 4 bases, J lost 5 bases, and 9 bases lay in between. Here the CDR3 DNA reads TGTGCCAGCAGTTCCGCCGGGCAAAACATTCAGTACTTC. As protein: CASSSAGQNIQYF.